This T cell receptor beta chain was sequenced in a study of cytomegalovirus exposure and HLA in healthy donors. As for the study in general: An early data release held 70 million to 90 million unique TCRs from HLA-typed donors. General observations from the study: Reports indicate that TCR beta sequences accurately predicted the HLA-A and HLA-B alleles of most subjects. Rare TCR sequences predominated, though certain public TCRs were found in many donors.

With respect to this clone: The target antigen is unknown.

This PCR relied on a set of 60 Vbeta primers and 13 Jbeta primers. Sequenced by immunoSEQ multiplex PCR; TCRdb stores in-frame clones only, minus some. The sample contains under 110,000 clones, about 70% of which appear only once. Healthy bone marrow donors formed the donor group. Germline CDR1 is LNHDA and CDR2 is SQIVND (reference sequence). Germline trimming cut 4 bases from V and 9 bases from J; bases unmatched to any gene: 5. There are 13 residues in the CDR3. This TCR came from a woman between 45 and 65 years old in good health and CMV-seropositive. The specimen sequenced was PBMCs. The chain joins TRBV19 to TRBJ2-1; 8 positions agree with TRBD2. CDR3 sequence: CASSTPGGSEQFF. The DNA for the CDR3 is TGTGCCAGTAGTACCCCGGGGGGGTCTGAGCAGTTCTTC.